The rows below give T cell receptor beta chains drawn from one sample of a study of T cells in Graves' hyperthyroidism and ophthalmopathy. From the multiplex PCR reads, TCRdb called clonotypes with MiXCR, one entry per CDR3 protein. The table has around 600,000 distinct CDR3 sequences, roughly 15% seen once. The sequenced sample consisted of blood. These receptors came from a woman aged 45-60 years with Graves' ophthalmopathy. CDR3s include the opening cysteine and the closing phenylalanine or tryptophan. A D gene is named only where the DNA matches it firmly. The size field is filled for only some rows; it gives once, few, many or a size class.

J: TRBJ2-2
D: TRBD2
V: TRBV20-1
size: NA
DNA: TGCAGTGCTAGAGACACCCCTAGCGGGAATAACGCCGGGGAGCTGTTTTTT
CDR3: CSARDTPSGNNAGELFF

J: TRBJ2-3
D: NA
V: TRBV20-1
size: few
DNA: TGCAGTGCTAGTCCCCAGATTAAGGCAGATACGCAGTATTTT
CDR3: CSASPQIKADTQYF

J: TRBJ1-4
D: NA
V: TRBV19
size: NA
DNA: TGTGCCAGTACCGAAAATGAAAAACTGTTTTTT
CDR3: CASTENEKLFF

J: TRBJ1-1
D: TRBD1
V: TRBV18
size: many
DNA: TGTGCCAGCTCACCCGGGCAGGGGGGGTTGGCGAACACTGAAGCTTTCTTT
CDR3: CASSPGQGGLANTEAFF

J: TRBJ2-5
D: NA
V: TRBV12-3/TRBV12-4
size: many
DNA: TGTGCCAGCAGTCCCGAGGGGGGCCGGGTGGAGACCCAGTACTTC
CDR3: CASSPEGGRVETQYF

J: TRBJ2-4
D: NA
V: TRBV28
size: NA
DNA: TGTGCCAGCAAGACCGACAGGCTAGCCAAAAACATTCAGTACTTC
CDR3: CASKTDRLAKNIQYF

J: TRBJ2-1
D: NA
V: TRBV29-1
size: many
DNA: TGCAGCGCCCGAGGGCAATCGGGCGGGGTGTACATTGAGCAGTTCTTC
CDR3: CSARGQSGGVYIEQFF

J: TRBJ2-7
D: NA
V: TRBV30
size: many
DNA: TGTGCCTGGAGTGTACTGACAACAATCGGTTCGTACTACGAGCAGTACTTC
CDR3: CAWSVLTTIGSYYEQYF

J: TRBJ2-7
D: NA
V: TRBV28
size: many
DNA: TGTGCCAGCAGCCAGGGCGGGCCCTCCTACGAGCAGTACTTC
CDR3: CASSQGGPSYEQYF

J: TRBJ1-2
D: NA
V: TRBV30
size: many
DNA: TGTGCCTGGACCCCCCGGGGGAAAAATGGCTACACCTTC
CDR3: CAWTPRGKNGYTF

J: TRBJ1-1
D: NA
V: TRBV18
size: NA
DNA: TGTGCCAGCTCACCACCGCGACATCGGAGGAACACTGAAGCTTTCTTT
CDR3: CASSPPRHRRNTEAFF

J: TRBJ2-1
D: TRBD2
V: TRBV6-6
size: NA
DNA: TGTGCCAGCAGTTACGAGCGGGAGGCTGGGTTGCGACGCAATGAGCAGTTCTTC
CDR3: CASSYEREAGLRRNEQFF

J: TRBJ1-6
D: TRBD1
V: TRBV3-1
size: many
DNA: TGTGCCAGCAGCGAAACGGGACAGCGTTATAATTCACCCCTCCACTTT
CDR3: CASSETGQRYNSPLHF

J: TRBJ2-7
D: NA
V: TRBV20-1
size: NA
DNA: TGCAGTGCTAGACCAACTAGCCCCTACGAGCAGTACTTC
CDR3: CSARPTSPYEQYF

J: TRBJ1-1
D: NA
V: TRBV7-3
size: few
DNA: TGTGCCAGCAGCTTATTTGAGGGGACTGAAGCTTTCTTT
CDR3: CASSLFEGTEAFF

J: TRBJ2-7
D: NA
V: TRBV9
size: few
DNA: TGTGCCAGCGGCCCCCGGGACGGAAAAACCTACGAGCAGTACTTC
CDR3: CASGPRDGKTYEQYF

J: TRBJ1-2
D: TRBD1
V: TRBV20-1
size: NA
DNA: TGCAGTGCCCCGGCGAGGATCGGGACAGGGGGTATCTATGGCTACACCTTC
CDR3: CSAPARIGTGGIYGYTF

J: TRBJ2-2
D: TRBD2
V: TRBV2
size: many
DNA: TGTGCCAGCAGTGAAAGCGGGAGGCGGGACACCGGGGAGCTGTTTTTT
CDR3: CASSESGRRDTGELFF

J: TRBJ2-1
D: NA
V: TRBV18
size: NA
DNA: TGTGCCAGCTCACCGGGGGCGGGAGTAAGGTCCTACAATGAGCAGTTCTTC
CDR3: CASSPGAGVRSYNEQFF

J: TRBJ2-5
D: NA
V: TRBV20-1
size: NA
DNA: TGCAGTGCTAGAGTCCTGGGGGAGAGGGGGGACCAAGAGACCCAGTACTTC
CDR3: CSARVLGERGDQETQYF

J: TRBJ1-2
D: TRBD1
V: TRBV5-1
size: many
DNA: TGCGCCAGCAGCTTGGGCTTTAGGACAGGGGATTATGGCTACACCTTC
CDR3: CASSLGFRTGDYGYTF

J: TRBJ2-2
D: TRBD2
V: TRBV12-3/TRBV12-4
size: many
DNA: TGTGCCAGCAGTACCTTAGCGGGGGTAAACACCGGGGAGCTGTTTTTT
CDR3: CASSTLAGVNTGELFF

J: TRBJ2-7
D: NA
V: TRBV5-1
size: many
DNA: TGCGCCAGCAGCCCCGGAGGGGGGCGTGCCCCCTACGAGCAGTACTTC
CDR3: CASSPGGGRAPYEQYF

J: TRBJ2-7
D: TRBD1
V: TRBV7-3
size: many
DNA: TGTGCCAGCAGCTTAGGGACAGGGGTCCCCCAGCAGTACTTC
CDR3: CASSLGTGVPQQYF

J: TRBJ2-1
D: TRBD1
V: TRBV15
size: NA
DNA: TGTGCCACCAGCAGAGATTTGGCAGGGGGCTACAATGAGCAGTTCTTC
CDR3: CATSRDLAGGYNEQFF

J: TRBJ1-1
D: TRBD1
V: TRBV7-9
size: many
DNA: TGTGCCAGCAGCGTCGACAGGGAAGAAGCTTTCTTT
CDR3: CASSVDREEAFF

J: TRBJ2-1
D: NA
V: TRBV9
size: NA
DNA: TGTGCCAGCAACAACCGACTCATCGGCAATGAGCAGTTCTTC
CDR3: CASNNRLIGNEQFF

J: TRBJ2-7
D: TRBD2
V: TRBV9
size: many
DNA: TGTGCCAGCAGCGTAGCAGCGGGAGGACCCTACGAGCAGTACTTC
CDR3: CASSVAAGGPYEQYF

J: TRBJ2-7
D: TRBD2
V: TRBV9
size: many
DNA: TGTGCCAGCCAAGGGGCGGGAGAGTTCGGTGAGCAGTACTTC
CDR3: CASQGAGEFGEQYF

J: TRBJ2-7
D: NA
V: TRBV7-9
size: many
DNA: TGTGCCAGCAGCAAACTGGGGGAGCAGTACTTC
CDR3: CASSKLGEQYF